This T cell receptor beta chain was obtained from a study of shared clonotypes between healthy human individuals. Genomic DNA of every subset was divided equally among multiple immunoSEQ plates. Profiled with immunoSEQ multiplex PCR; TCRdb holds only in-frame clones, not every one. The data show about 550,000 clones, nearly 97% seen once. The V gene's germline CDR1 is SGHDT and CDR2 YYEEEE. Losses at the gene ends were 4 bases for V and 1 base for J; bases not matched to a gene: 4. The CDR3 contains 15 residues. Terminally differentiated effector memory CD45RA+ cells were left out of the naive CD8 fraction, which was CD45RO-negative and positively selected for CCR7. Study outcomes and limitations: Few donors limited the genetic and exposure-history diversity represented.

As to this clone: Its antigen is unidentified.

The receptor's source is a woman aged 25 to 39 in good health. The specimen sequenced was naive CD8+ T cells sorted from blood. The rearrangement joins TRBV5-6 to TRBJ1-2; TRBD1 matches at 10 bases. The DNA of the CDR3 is TGTGCCAGCAGCCTAGGGACAGGGGTTAACTATGGCTACACCTTC. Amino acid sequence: CASSLGTGVNYGYTF.